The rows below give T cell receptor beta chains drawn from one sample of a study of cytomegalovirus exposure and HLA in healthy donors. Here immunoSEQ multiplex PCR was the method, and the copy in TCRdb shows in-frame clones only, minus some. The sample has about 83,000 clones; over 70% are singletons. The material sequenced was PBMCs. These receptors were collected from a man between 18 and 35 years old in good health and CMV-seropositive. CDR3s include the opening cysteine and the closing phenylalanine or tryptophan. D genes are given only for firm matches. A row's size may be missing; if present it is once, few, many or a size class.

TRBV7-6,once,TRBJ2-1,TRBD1,CASSLGQYNEQFF,TGTGCCAGCAGCTTGGGACAGTACAATGAGCAGTTCTTC
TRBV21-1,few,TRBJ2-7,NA,CASSKVADRDEQYF,TGTGCCAGCAGCAAAGTTGCCGACAGGGACGAGCAGTACTTC
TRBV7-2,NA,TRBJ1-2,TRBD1,CASSAGQGYGYTF,TGTGCCAGCAGCGCGGGACAGGGCTATGGCTACACCTTC
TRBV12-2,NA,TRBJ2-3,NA,CASRSEREGTDTQYF,TGTGCAAGTCGCTCCGAGCGGGAAGGTACAGATACGCAGTATTTT
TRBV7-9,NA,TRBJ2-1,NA,CASSLAGGPFDEQFF,TGTGCCAGCAGCTTAGCGGGAGGTCCGTTCGATGAGCAGTTCTTC
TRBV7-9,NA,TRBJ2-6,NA,CASSFSFGANVLTF,TGTGCCAGCAGTTTTAGCTTTGGGGCCAACGTCCTGACTTTC
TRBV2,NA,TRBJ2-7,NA,CASSVTLAQYF,TGTGCCAGCAGTGTTACCCTAGCGCAATACTTC
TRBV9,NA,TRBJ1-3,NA,CASSAQQNSGNTIYF,TGTGCCAGCAGCGCCCAACAGAACTCTGGAAACACCATATATTTT
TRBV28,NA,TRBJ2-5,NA,CASKSREMETQYF,TGTGCCAGCAAATCAAGGGAGATGGAGACCCAGTACTTC
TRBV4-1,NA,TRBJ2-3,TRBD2,CASSQPTSGRSTQYF,TGCGCCAGCAGCCAACCCACTAGCGGGAGAAGTACGCAGTATTTT
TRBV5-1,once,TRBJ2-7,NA,CASRDRTTYEQYF,TGCGCCAGCCGAGACAGGACCACCTACGAGCAGTACTTC
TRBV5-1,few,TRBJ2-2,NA,CASSLNRSPRTGELFF,TGCGCCAGCAGCTTGAATCGGTCCCCGAGAACCGGGGAGCTGTTTTTT
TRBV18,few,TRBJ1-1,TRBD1,CASSPVGTGFMNTEAFF,TGTGCCAGCTCACCTGTCGGGACAGGCTTCATGAACACTGAAGCTTTCTTT
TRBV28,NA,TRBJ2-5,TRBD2,CASSRGGADQETQYF,TGTGCCAGCAGCCGGGGGGGAGCGGATCAAGAGACCCAGTACTTC
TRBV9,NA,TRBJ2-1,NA,CASSSGTLSYNEQFF,TGTGCCAGCAGCTCCGGGACACTTTCCTACAATGAGCAGTTCTTC
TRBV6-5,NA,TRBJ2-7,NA,CASSFWTAGAYEQYF,TGTGCCAGCAGTTTCTGGACAGCCGGAGCCTACGAGCAGTACTTC
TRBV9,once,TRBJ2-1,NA,CASSVRESSYNEQFF,TGTGCCAGCAGCGTCCGGGAAAGCTCCTACAATGAGCAGTTCTTC
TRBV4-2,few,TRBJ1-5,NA,CASSQAGEDQPQHF,TGTGCCAGCAGCCAAGCTGGGGAGGATCAGCCCCAGCATTTT
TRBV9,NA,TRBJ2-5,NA,CASSVGTALMETQYF,TGTGCCAGCAGCGTAGGCACAGCCCTAATGGAGACCCAGTACTTC
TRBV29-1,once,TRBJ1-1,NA,CSSTSAVNTEAFF,TGCAGCTCAACCAGCGCAGTGAACACTGAAGCTTTCTTT
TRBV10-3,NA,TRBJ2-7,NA,CAISDSSLLSEQYF,TGTGCCATCAGCGACAGCTCACTCCTCAGCGAGCAGTACTTC
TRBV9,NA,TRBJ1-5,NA,CASSVDGGDQPQHF,TGTGCCAGCAGCGTCGACGGCGGGGATCAGCCCCAGCATTTT
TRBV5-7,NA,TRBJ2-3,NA,CASGTTGRFLDTQYF,TGTGCCAGCGGAACGACAGGGAGGTTTTTGGATACGCAGTATTTT
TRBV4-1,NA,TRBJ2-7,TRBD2,CASSQEGVAGPYEQYF,TGCGCCAGCAGCCAAGAAGGGGTAGCGGGCCCCTACGAGCAGTACTTC
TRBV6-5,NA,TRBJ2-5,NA,CASSLTGSQETQYF,TGTGCCAGCAGTTTAACAGGGTCTCAAGAGACCCAGTACTTC